The 17 T cell receptor beta chains below were found in one sample sequenced in a study of T cells in Graves' hyperthyroidism and ophthalmopathy. Using RNA transcripts as the source, TCR beta CDR3 regions were amplified. A first-round RT-PCR of the TCR CDR3 used the HTBI primer set. TCRdb analysed the multiplex PCR reads with MiXCR anew, one entry per CDR3 protein. The table records fewer than 350,000 distinct CDR3 sequences, around 15% of them present only once. The sequenced sample was blood. These receptors were obtained from a woman between 45 and 60 years old with Graves' hyperthyroidism that later progressed to Graves' ophthalmopathy.

The chain links TRBV19 to TRBJ1-1; D unresolved. Trimming left V 7 bases short and J 5 bases short, with 14 bases between. This CDR3 has 13 amino acids. The germline V gene has CDR1 LNHDA and CDR2 SQIVND (reference sequence). Here the CDR3 DNA reads TGTGCCAGTACCCGACGGGTAGCGACTGAAGCTTTCTTT. Encoded protein: CASTRRVATEAFF.

This clonotype was recorded at least ten times. The rearrangement uses TRBV5-1 and TRBJ2-7; 8 nucleotides align to TRBD2. The V and J ends lost 5 bases and 5 bases, in that order; junction bases with no gene match: 9. The CDR3 runs to 14 residues. Germline values: CDR1 SGHRS, CDR2 YFSETQ. The CDR3 loop reads CASRRWREVDEQYF. The CDR3 DNA follows: TGCGCCAGCAGACGCTGGCGGGAGGTCGACGAGCAGTACTTC.

This sequence joins TRBV27 and TRBJ2-7, with 12 bases that match TRBD2. CDR1 is MNHEY, CDR2 SMNVEV, per germline (reference sequence). V lost 3 bases, J lost 5 bases, and 11 bases stayed unmatched. The CDR3 spans 17 residues. The CDR3 loop reads CASSFLLTSGSLHEQYF. The CDR3, as DNA: TGTGCCAGCAGTTTCCTTTTGACTAGCGGGAGCCTCCACGAGCAGTACTTC.

This clonotype was seen repeatedly, ten times or more. The rearrangement joins TRBV20-1 to TRBJ2-5; D may be TRBD2 (5 bases). The CDR3 is 16 amino acids. CDR1 and CDR2 (germline): DFQATT, SNEGSKA (reference sequence). The V end lost 4 bases, the J end lost 4 bases, and 22 bases lay between the germline ends. Written as DNA, the CDR3 is TGCAGTGCTACAGCGCTAGCTCGGGAATTTGGAGAGACCCAGTACTTC. Amino acid sequence: CSATALAREFGETQYF.

Only a few counts were recorded for this clonotype. The V gene is TRBV15, the J gene TRBJ1-1; D is uncertain. The V and J ends lost 3 bases and 1 base respectively, with 15 bases between them. Germline V lookup: CDR1 LNHNV, CDR2 YYDKDF (reference sequence). This CDR3 has 16 amino acids. The CDR3 region is CATSSNPLHWNTEAFF. CDR3 DNA: TGTGCCACCAGCAGTAACCCCTTACACTGGAACACTGAAGCTTTCTTT.

This clonotype has ten or more counts. J is TRBJ1-2 and V is TRBV6-1; 7 bases are a match to TRBD1. V gave up 6 bases and J gave up 4 bases; unmatched junction bases: 5. In germline, CDR1 is MNHNS, CDR2 SASEGT. This CDR3 spans 13 amino acids. In DNA, the CDR3 is TGTGCCAGCAGGACGACAGGGACCTATGGCTACACCTTC. It encodes CASRTTGTYGYTF.

This clonotype was seen many times. V is TRBV2 and J is TRBJ2-1; D is ambiguous. Per germline, CDR1 SNHLY and CDR2 FYNNEI. This CDR3 region has 14 residues. V lost 7 bases and J 1 base, leaving 11 bases between the germline ends. The CDR3 DNA is TGTGCCAGCACGTCGTACGGATCCTACAATGAGCAGTTCTTC. Translating gives CASTSYGSYNEQFF.

To note about this clonotype: This may be a read error, as it is one base from a much larger clone. CDR3 coding DNA: TGTGCCTGCCAGACGGGGGGTAGTCAGCCCCAGCATTTT. It is translated as CACQTGGSQPQHF. The V call is TRBV28, the J call TRBJ1-5, with D maybe TRBD1 (5 bases). The CDR3 consists of 13 residues. V was trimmed by 11 bases and J by 6 bases, leaving 17 bases between them. Germline V lookup: CDR1 MDHEN, CDR2 SYDVKM.

This clonotype was detected only a few times. The rearrangement links TRBV10-3 to TRBJ1-3, with 7 bases identical to TRBD1. The CDR3 is 15 amino acids. Trimming cost V 3 bases and J 3 bases; bases outside gene matches: 5. Germline V gene lookup returns CDR1 ENHRY and CDR2 SYGVKD. Written as DNA, the CDR3 is TGTGCCATCAGTGACACAGGGGTTGGTGGAAACACCATATATTTT. Translated, it gives CAISDTGVGGNTIYF.

The chain uses TRBV7-6 and TRBJ1-3; D remains ambiguous. Germline V lookup: CDR1 SGHVS, CDR2 FNYEAQ. The V end lost 1 base, the J end lost 1 base, and 2 bases lay between the germline ends. The CDR3 runs 13 residues. The chain's CDR3 is CASSLVSGNTIYF. For the CDR3, the DNA is TGTGCCAGCAGCTTAGTATCTGGAAACACCATATATTTT.

This clonotype was seen at least ten times. The V call is TRBV28, the J call TRBJ2-3; D unresolved. The ends were cut back, 8 bases at V and 0 bases at J, with 18 bases in the middle. The CDR3 has 16 amino acids. Germline CDR1 reads MDHEN; CDR2 reads SYDVKM. The CDR3 DNA reads TGTGCCAGCCTGCGCCAGGTTACGGCTAGCACAGATACGCAGTATTTT. Its translation: CASLRQVTASTDTQYF.

There are many counts of this clonotype. The chain couples TRBV20-1 to TRBJ2-7, with TRBD2 matching 8 bases. CDR3 size: 17 residues. Germline loops: CDR1 DFQATT, CDR2 SNEGSKA (reference sequence). Unmatched junction bases numbered 19, after V lost 5 bases and J lost 4 bases. The CDR3 region has the DNA TGCAGTGCTCCCTGGGTTGGGCGGGAGGAGGTAGAGTACGAGCAGTACTTC. This gives the protein CSAPWVGREEVEYEQYF.

This clonotype was counted many times. The chain combines TRBV18 with TRBJ2-3; D ambiguous. The CDR3 loop spans 12 amino acids. V was clipped by 2 bases and J by 6 bases, with 6 bases between them. CDR1 and CDR2 (germline): KGHSH, LQKENI. In nucleotides, the CDR3 is TGTGCCAGCTCACCAGACTTGGATACGCAGTATTTT. Protein sequence: CASSPDLDTQYF.

The chain carries TRBV7-8 and TRBJ1-3; D not certain. CDR1 and CDR2 from the germline V gene are SGHVS and FQNEAQ. The length of the CDR3 is 15 residues. V lost 4 bases and J lost 4, with 14 bases in between. The CDR3 here is CASSYTTAQGNTIYF. In nucleotides, the CDR3 is TGTGCCAGCAGCTACACGACTGCCCAGGGAAACACCATATATTTT.

This clonotype was detected many times. This rearrangement joins TRBV29-1 to TRBJ1-1, with 7 bases fitting TRBD1. Trimming removed 6 bases from V and 4 bases from J; junction bases left unmatched: 8. The CDR3 spans 13 residues. Germline V gene data show CDR1 as SQVTM and CDR2 as ANQGSEA. The CDR3 DNA is TGCAGCGTCAAAGACAGGGCTGGCACTGAAGCTTTCTTT. Translated: CSVKDRAGTEAFF.

This clonotype was recorded many times. V and J are TRBV18 and TRBJ2-7; no clear D gene. V lost 3 bases, J lost 1 base, and 10 bases lay in between. Germline assignment: CDR1 KGHSH and CDR2 LQKENI. The CDR3 has 14 amino acids. The CDR3 is CASSPPHLSYEQYF. DNA of the CDR3: TGTGCCAGCTCACCCCCACACCTATCCTACGAGCAGTACTTC. The complete variable domain, with remaining parts taken from reference TRBV18 and TRBJ2-7, reads NAGVMQNPRHLVRRRGQEARLRCSPMKGHSHVYWYRQLPEEGLKFMVYLQKENIIDESGMPKERFSAEFPKEGPSILRIQQVVRGDSAAYFCASSPPHLSYEQYFGPGTRLTVT.

This clonotype was observed at least ten times. The chain uses TRBV28 and TRBJ2-4; tentative D call: TRBD2 (5 bases). V was pared by 2 bases and J by 8 bases, with 16 bases between. The V gene's germline CDR1 is MDHEN and CDR2 SYDVKM. CDR3 length: 15 residues. CDR3 coding DNA: TGTGCCAGCAGTTTACGGGCCCAACGGCGGGACATTCAGTACTTC. Translation: CASSLRAQRRDIQYF.